This T cell receptor (beta chain) emerged from a study of blood T cell repertoires in COVID-19. The CDR3 runs 14 residues. Germline CDR1 and CDR2: SGHVS and FQNEAQ. Trimming at V came to 5 bases and at J to 12 bases, leaving 12 bases not matched to a gene. Assay: immunoSEQ multiplex PCR; the TCRdb copy retains only in-frame clones and omits some. The sample has 70,000 or so clones, roughly 74% seen once. The chain links TRBV7-8 to TRBJ2-7, with 11 bases fitting TRBD2. This clonotype was sampled from a human donor in a cohort sampled during active COVID-19. Input material: peripheral blood. The CDR3 DNA reads as TGTGCCAGCAGCCCGCCGTCGGGACTAGCGGTACTGTACTTC. It translates to CASSPPSGLAVLYF.